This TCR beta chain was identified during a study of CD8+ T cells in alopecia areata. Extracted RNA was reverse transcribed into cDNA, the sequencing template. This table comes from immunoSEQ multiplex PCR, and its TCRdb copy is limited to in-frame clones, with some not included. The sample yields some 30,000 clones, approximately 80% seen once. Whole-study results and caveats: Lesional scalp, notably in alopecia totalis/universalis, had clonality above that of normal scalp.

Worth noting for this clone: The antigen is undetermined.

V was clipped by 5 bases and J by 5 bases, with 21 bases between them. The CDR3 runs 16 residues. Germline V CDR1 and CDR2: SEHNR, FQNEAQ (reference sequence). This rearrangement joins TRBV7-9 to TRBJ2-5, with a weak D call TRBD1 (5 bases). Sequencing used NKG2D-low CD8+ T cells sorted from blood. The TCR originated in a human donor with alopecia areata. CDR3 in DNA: TGTGCCAGCAGCCCAGAGAAGATACAGGATGAGGAGACCCAGTACTTC. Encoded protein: CASSPEKIQDEETQYF.